In this sample, the clone carrying this T cell receptor (beta chain) turned up a few times. Primers used in a second PCR of about 6 to 12 cycles were a sample-barcoded 5' primer and a J-beta primer mix. In TCRdb, the 5' RACE reads were re-called with MiXCR into one record per CDR3 protein. In the table there are under 800,000 distinct CDR3 sequences, roughly 21% of which are singletons. This sample was taken from a study of blood T cells in healthy people across ages. Study at large: Per every two T cells, about one barcoded beta molecule was captured by template switching.

The receptor comes from a man between 65 and 80 years old in good health. Sequenced sample: blood.

CDR3 nucleotides: TGTGCCAGCTCACCGTCCCGGGACAGGAACACTGAAGCTTTCTTT. It specifies CASSPSRDRNTEAFF. V is TRBV18 and J is TRBJ1-1, with 7 bases fitting TRBD1. From germline, CDR1 is KGHSH and CDR2 LQKENI. The CDR3 extends over 15 amino acids. J was trimmed by 1 base and V by 3 bases; bases with no gene match: 5.